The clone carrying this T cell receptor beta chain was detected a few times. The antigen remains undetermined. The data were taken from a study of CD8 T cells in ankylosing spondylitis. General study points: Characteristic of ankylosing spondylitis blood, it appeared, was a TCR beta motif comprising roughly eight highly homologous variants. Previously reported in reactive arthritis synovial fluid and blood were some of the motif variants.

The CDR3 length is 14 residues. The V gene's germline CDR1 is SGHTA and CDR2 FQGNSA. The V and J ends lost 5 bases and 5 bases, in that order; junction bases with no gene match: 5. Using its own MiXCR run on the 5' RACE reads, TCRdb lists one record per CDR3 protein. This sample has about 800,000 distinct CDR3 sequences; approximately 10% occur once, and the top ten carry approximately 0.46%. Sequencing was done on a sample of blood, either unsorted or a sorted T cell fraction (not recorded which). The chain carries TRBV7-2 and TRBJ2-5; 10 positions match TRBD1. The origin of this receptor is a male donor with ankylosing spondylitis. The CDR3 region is CASSLWTGGETQYF. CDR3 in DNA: TGTGCCAGCAGCCTTTGGACAGGGGGGGAGACCCAGTACTTC.